The entry that follows covers one T cell receptor beta chain sequence. Its antigen target is currently unknown. No base-level quality is on record; no much larger clone is a single base apart. These data come from a study of T cell responses to AZD1222 COVID-19 vaccine (dated by TCRdb to the early 2020s). The study in broad terms: AZD1222 recipients whose second dose came at about 4 weeks and those whose second dose came at about 12 weeks were combined into one group, since spike-specific TCR depth and breadth did not differ between the two schedules. A total of about 240 trial participants underwent TCR sequencing, of whom approximately 210 received two doses of AZD1222 and about 25 received two doses of the MenACWY control vaccine. Trial participants were enrolled by age into 18-55, 56-69 and 70-plus year subgroups, with roughly 160, 29 and 62 TCR-sequenced participants respectively. Results and caveats for the whole study, not just this receptor: The whole spike protein was spanned by vaccine-associated CD4 TCRs, and dominant responses were seen in regions 160-218 and 743-854. No day 14 peak-response samples were available, so repertoires were characterized only after the peak T cell response. Participants were mostly white British, with more females than males. The authors suggested clonal diversity may have been underestimated. Conclusions about previously exposed vaccinees are limited, since just five to seven AZD1222 recipients were seropositive for SARS-CoV-2 at baseline. After two AZD1222 doses, both the breadth and the depth of spike-specific TCRs were significantly higher than at day 0 and than in MenACWY recipients. Nearly half of unique spike-specific TCRs reportedly recognized epitopes outside regions mutated in the B.1.351 and B.1.1.7 variants. In the small 56-69-year group, the increase in depth fell short of significance, most likely because of low power.

The CDR3 regions of human TCRbeta chains were subjected to immunosequencing. The original methods were these. TCRs in the repertoires were compared against a reference library of SARS-CoV-2-specific TCRs that had been generated with the MIRA antigen-specificity platform. Breadth meant the fraction of unique TCRs that were SARS-CoV-2-associated, whereas depth meant the fraction of total T cells that were SARS-CoV-2-associated. Using the MIRA data, every spike-specific TCR was mapped to the spike region that the TCR reacted to and assigned to either a CD4 or a CD8 class. Log10-transformed breadth and depth values were compared by one-way ANOVA with Sidak's multiple comparisons tests. In its TCRdb copy, this immuneACCESS table keeps in-frame sequences only and misses some clones. Where compared with another copy, unresolved V genes explain less than half of these, and the others have no known cause. V, J and clone size were drawn from that table, and D and trimming were deduced from the DNA. The sample yields tens of thousands of clones; more than 70% were counted once. The top ten clones comprise 10% to 15% of the sample.

Including the terminal cysteine and phenylalanine, the CDR3 comprises 15 residues. The only DNA kept is the CDR3, 45 bases in frame from the first base. V gives up 2 bases and J gives up 1 base, and the segment between their germline ends measures 12 bases. Per the germline V gene, ENHRY is the CDR1 and SYGVKD is the CDR2. Per the publication, the time point label means: baseline before first vaccination. Samples from vaccinated people were obtained from the UK trials COV001 and COV002, which included a single-blind randomized controlled phase 2/3 trial of AZD1222 (ChAdOx1 nCoV-19) in healthy adults. Trial participant PBMC samples were collected at day 0 and day 28 after the second dose for TCRbeta chain sequencing.

Recombination joined TRBV10-3 with TRBJ2-7; TRBD2 could be the D gene, as 5 bases match. This specimen consisted of peripheral blood, obtained on day 0 of AZD1222 vaccination. This sequence originates from an adult in good health. The CDR3 loop reads CAISEGPGISYEQYF. The DNA sequence reads TGTGCCATCAGTGAGGGGCCGGGGATATCCTACGAGCAGTACTTC.